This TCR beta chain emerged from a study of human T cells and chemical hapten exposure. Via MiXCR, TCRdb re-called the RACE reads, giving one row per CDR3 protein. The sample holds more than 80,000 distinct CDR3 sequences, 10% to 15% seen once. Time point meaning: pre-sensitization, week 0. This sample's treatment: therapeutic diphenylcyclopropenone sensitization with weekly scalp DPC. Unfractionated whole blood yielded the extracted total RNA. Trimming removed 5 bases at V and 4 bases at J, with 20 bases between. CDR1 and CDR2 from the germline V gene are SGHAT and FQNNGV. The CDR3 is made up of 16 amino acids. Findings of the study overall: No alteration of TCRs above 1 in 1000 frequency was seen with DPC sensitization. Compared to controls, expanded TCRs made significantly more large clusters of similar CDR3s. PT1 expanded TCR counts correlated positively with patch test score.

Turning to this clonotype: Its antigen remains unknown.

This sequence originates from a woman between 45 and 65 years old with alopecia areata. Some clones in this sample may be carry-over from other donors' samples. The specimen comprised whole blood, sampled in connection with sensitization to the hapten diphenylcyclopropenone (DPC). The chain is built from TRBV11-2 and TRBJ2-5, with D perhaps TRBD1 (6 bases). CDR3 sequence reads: CASSKVQGLGGETQYF. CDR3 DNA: TGTGCCAGCAGCAAAGTACAGGGATTAGGAGGAGAGACCCAGTACTTC.